Listed below are T cell receptor beta chains from one sample, sequenced in a study of OX40 agonist ivuxolimab in advanced cancers. Clones were sequenced by immunoSEQ multiplex PCR, and TCRdb holds only the in-frame ones, with some missing. The sample includes under 65,000 clones, approximately 81% of them seen just once. The source material was CD4+ or CD8+ T cells sorted from blood, sampled in a trial of the OX40 agonist ivuxolimab. Receptors were obtained from an adult with an advanced solid tumor such as melanoma, head and neck, liver or kidney cancer. CDR3s leave out the opening cysteine and the closing phenylalanine or tryptophan. A row's size may be missing; if present it is once, few, many or a size class.

v_call	clone_size	j_call	cdr3_aa
TRBV7-7	few	TRBJ1-5	ASSRDPTQPQH
TRBV19	-	TRBJ2-1	ASSITLGSYNEQF
TRBV9	once	TRBJ1-2	ASSPHGGDGYT
TRBV7-2	-	TRBJ2-7	ASSPGRGSYEQY
TRBV7-6	once	TRBJ2-5	ASSPNREETQY
TRBV4-1	-	TRBJ1-2	ASSQYGQDYGYT
TRBV5-5	-	TRBJ2-7	ASSSGQGSTYEQY
TRBV30	-	TRBJ2-3	AWSVLASDSGTQY
TRBV6-5	-	TRBJ2-7	ASSGLAGDYEQY
TRBV6-1	-	TRBJ2-5	ASSVSQGGETQY
TRBV2	-	TRBJ2-5	ASSEEGGETQY
TRBV7-3	-	TRBJ2-2	ASGRGGPGELF
TRBV5-1	-	TRBJ2-3	ASSFGSGDTQY
TRBV29-1	once	TRBJ2-5	SVSPGSETQY
TRBV28	-	TRBJ2-1	ASSLWASGDYNEQF